This is a list of T cell receptor beta chains from one sample in a study of cytomegalovirus exposure and HLA in healthy donors. The method was immunoSEQ multiplex PCR; TCRdb's version includes in-frame clones alone and lacks a portion of them. The sample comprises 150,000 to 200,000 clones, roughly 80% of which are singletons, and 1.5% to 2% rests with the top ten. Input material: PBMCs. Every receptor here comes from a man aged 50-59 years in good health and CMV-seronegative. Both conserved end residues are part of each CDR3. The D gene is left open where the match is weak.

V gene: TRBV7-2
J gene: TRBJ2-1
D gene: .
CDR3 protein: CASSPRLVVVEQFF
CDR3 DNA: TGTGCCAGCAGCCCCAGACTAGTTGTCGTTGAGCAGTTCTTC

V gene: TRBV4-1
J gene: TRBJ2-1
D gene: TRBD2
CDR3 protein: CASSQDILAGDTEQFF
CDR3 DNA: TGCGCCAGCAGCCAAGATATCCTAGCGGGAGATACTGAGCAGTTCTTC

V gene: TRBV15
J gene: TRBJ2-1
D gene: .
CDR3 protein: CATSSQGHEQFF
CDR3 DNA: TGTGCCACCAGCAGCCAGGGGCATGAGCAGTTCTTC

V gene: TRBV18
J gene: TRBJ2-3
D gene: .
CDR3 protein: CASSPSQADTQYF
CDR3 DNA: TGTGCCAGCTCACCGTCACAGGCAGATACGCAGTATTTT

V gene: TRBV7-2
J gene: TRBJ2-7
D gene: .
CDR3 protein: CASSLVGGTEQYF
CDR3 DNA: TGTGCCAGCAGCTTAGTGGGGGGTACCGAGCAGTACTTC

V gene: TRBV27
J gene: TRBJ2-3
D gene: .
CDR3 protein: CASSFLPDSSDTQYF
CDR3 DNA: TGTGCCAGCAGTTTCCTACCCGACAGCTCAGATACGCAGTATTTT

V gene: TRBV11-1
J gene: TRBJ2-5
D gene: TRBD1
CDR3 protein: CASSWQGAWETQYF
CDR3 DNA: TGTGCCAGCAGTTGGCAGGGGGCGTGGGAGACCCAGTACTTC

V gene: TRBV1
J gene: TRBJ1-1
D gene: .
CDR3 protein: CTSSPRGGDGTEAFF
CDR3 DNA: TGCACCAGCAGCCCCCGGGGGGGGGACGGCACTGAAGCTTTCTTT

V gene: TRBV30
J gene: TRBJ2-1
D gene: TRBD2
CDR3 protein: CAWRKTGRAGGEFF
CDR3 DNA: TGTGCCTGGAGGAAGACAGGACGAGCGGGAGGGGAGTTCTTC

V gene: TRBV2
J gene: TRBJ2-7
D gene: .
CDR3 protein: CATRTAYEQYF
CDR3 DNA: TGTGCCACACGGACAGCCTACGAGCAGTACTTC

V gene: TRBV5-1
J gene: TRBJ2-5
D gene: TRBD1
CDR3 protein: CASSRGQGHGETQYF
CDR3 DNA: TGCGCCAGCAGCCGGGGACAGGGGCATGGGGAGACCCAGTACTTC

V gene: TRBV7-9
J gene: TRBJ2-3
D gene: .
CDR3 protein: CASSFRLVGTDTQYF
CDR3 DNA: TGTGCCAGCAGCTTTCGGTTAGTGGGCACAGATACGCAGTATTTT

V gene: TRBV21-1
J gene: TRBJ2-3
D gene: .
CDR3 protein: CASSKWPSFMRTDTQYF
CDR3 DNA: TGTGCCAGCAGCAAATGGCCTAGCTTCATGAGGACAGATACGCAGTATTTT